The present T cell receptor beta chain was sequenced within a study of regulatory T cells in long-lasting Graves disease (dated by TCRdb to about 2021). As for the study more broadly: Newly diagnosed Graves' disease patients had taken antithyroid drugs for less than 3 months. The study was registered as a clinical trial and conducted in China. A total of some 35 samples underwent TCR sequencing, from 13 patients with persistent Graves' disease and some 20 patients with newly diagnosed Graves' disease. Peripheral blood TCR sequencing and RNA sequencing compared persistent Graves' disease patients with newly diagnosed Graves' disease patients. Overall study results and their limits: Compared with newly diagnosed patients, patients with persistent Graves' disease had lower TCR Shannon entropy and fewer highly expanded clones, which suggests clonal expansion. Persistent disease showed preferential use of TRBV28, TRBJ1-2 and TRBJ2-5, whereas newly diagnosed disease favored TRBV20-1 and TRBJ2-1. Patients with persistent disease shared more public clonotypes (fewer than 3,000) than newly diagnosed patients did (about 1,000). Only peripheral blood was studied, because thyroid tissue, the primary lesion, was inaccessible. The authors acknowledged the small sample size as a limitation that may reduce accuracy. Only the TCR beta chain was sequenced and analyzed.

Via the germline V gene (reference sequence), CDR1 is DFQATT and CDR2 SNEGSKA. A distance of 14 bases separates the germline ends of V and J, which lose 2 bases and 0 bases respectively. The CDR3 starts with the cysteine, ends with the phenylalanine, and has 15 residues. Only the CDR3 DNA stays, 45 bases, in frame from base 1. This clonotype was picked up a small number of times. The antigen it recognizes is unknown. No much larger clone is present one base from it, and per-base qualities are unavailable. In the paper's terms, the time point label means: newly diagnosed GD, antithyroid drugs for less than 3 months. RNA was extracted from PBMCs in TRIzol for both TCR sequencing and RNA sequencing. Graves' disease was diagnosed according to American Thyroid Association guidelines. Patients were recruited from an endocrinology department in Xi'an, China. From each patient, around 9 milliliters of peripheral blood was collected into an EDTA anticoagulant tube. Ficoll Paque Plus density gradient separation was used to isolate PBMCs, and no additional T cell sorting was done. An Agilent 2100 Bioanalyzer and agarose gel were used to assess RNA quality, and a NanoDrop 2000 was used to measure RNA concentration.

The method was multiplex PCR. The sequencing machine was an Illumina HiSeq 4000. To build TCR beta libraries, CDR3 regions were amplified by Arm-PCR using iRepertoire HTBI primers. Gel purification was performed on PCR products prior to sequencing. Concerning the study's data processing: A total of under 80 TRBV and some 15 TRBJ segments were identified across samples and were used for gene usage analysis of CDR3 amino acid clonotypes. COPE and FqMerger were used to merge the filtered high-quality paired reads into contigs. Contigs were aligned with BLAST to IMGT TRBV, TRBD and TRBJ reference genes, and CDR3 was defined per IMGT. Any clonotype with a frequency above 0.1% was counted as a highly expanded clone. Shannon entropy was used to measure repertoire diversity, and the Gini coefficient was used to measure V-J evenness. A clonotype found in more than one individual was treated as public. TCRdb reworked the public reads: Q25 trimming with fastp, MiXCR clone assembly, productive beta chains retained. Entries are consolidated by CDR3 protein sequence, retaining the most common genes and DNA. The V and J calls come from TCRdb's annotation, not from the publication. This sample lists 500,000 to 700,000 distinct CDR3 sequences; roughly 15% were detected once. Together, the top ten hold approximately 18% of the sample.

This sample was shared with a second study, whose subject was T cells in Graves' hyperthyroidism and ophthalmopathy. The other study reports the following: Stable Graves' hyperthyroidism was defined as the absence of progression to ophthalmopathy over 18 months of follow-up. Hyperthyroidism patients were newly diagnosed, had a disease duration of under 2 months, and were aged 18 to 65 years. Any patient with an uncontrolled infection, another autoimmune disease, pregnancy or lactation was excluded. Diagnoses were based on clinical symptoms, serum thyroxine and TRAb, thyroid ultrasound and orbital computed tomography. A first-round RT-PCR of the TCR CDR3 used the HTBI primer set with the Qiagen OneStep RT-PCR kit. Most expanded thyroid clonotypes (frequency above 0.001) were also detected in blood, suggesting blood repertoires may reflect thyroid immune responses. In cross-validation, a model built on a 13 V-J signature told ophthalmopathy apart from stable hyperthyroidism with approximately 91% sensitivity and roughly 83% specificity, and in testing the same model reached 80%/75%. In validation, progression to ophthalmopathy was predicted by the model with 65% to 71% sensitivity and just over 72% specificity, a median of approximately 6.5 months before onset. A discovery cohort of about 96 patients, about 40 with Graves' ophthalmopathy and 55 to 60 with stable Graves' hyperthyroidism, was used to find distinguishing TCR V-J signatures. Prospective prediction of ophthalmopathy was tested in an independent validation cohort consisting of 18 hyperthyroidism patients and more than 15 patients who later progressed to ophthalmopathy. The roughly 100 discovery patients were randomly divided into training and test sets at a 7:3 ratio. In addition, the study compared T-cell repertoires in thyroid tissue and in blood from roughly six Graves' hyperthyroidism patients. After blood sampling, hyperthyroidism patients were treated with methimazole at a starting dose of 30 mg daily, and ophthalmopathy patients were treated with high-dose intravenous methylprednisolone. Libraries were constructed in a second round of multiplex PCR, after which size selection and purification were performed. Paired-end sequencing of the libraries was performed with 100 bp reads on an Illumina HiSeq2000. SOAPnuke was used to process the raw data, removing reads that contained adapters or uncalled bases, had a mean Phred below 15, or lacked an exact match to the constant primer or identifier. High-quality paired reads were merged using COPE v1.2.5, and each unique nucleotide sequence was defined as a clonotype. Clonotypes were aligned to IMGT TRBV, TRBD and TRBJ reference segments using MiTCR v1.1. Only V-J combinations with frequency above 0.0001, covering about 99% of repertoires, were analysed. The TCS score was defined as the ratio of F50 (clonal expansion) to E x V (chaos), calculated using BLOSUM62-based TCRdist between CDR3 peptides within each V-J. Welch's t-statistics and random forest reduced just over 500 V-J features to 10 to 15, which were used in a naive Bayes classifier (R e1071). No statistical method was used to fix the sample size in advance, and group allocation was not hidden from the investigators. TCR Vbeta CDR3 sequencing of roughly 140 peripheral blood samples (approximately 44 ophthalmopathy, 75 to 80 hyperthyroidism and roughly 17 progressor patients) is reported in the paper.

The receptor chain draws on TRBV20-1 and TRBJ2-7; the D gene is possibly TRBD1 or TRBD2, each agreeing over 5 bases. The sequences come from peripheral blood mononuclear cells (PBMCs), collected at new diagnosis, from a patient treated with antithyroid drugs. This TCR derives from a woman aged 25 to 45 with Graves disease. Donor details come from another sample of the same person, matched by shared clones. Here is the DNA: TGCAGTGCTAGACGGGGAAAGGGGATCTCCTACGAGCAGTACTTC. Its translation reads: CSARRGKGISYEQYF.